Each of the 23 T cell receptor beta chains below was sequenced from the same sample in a study of neurological immune-mediated disorders. TCRdb called the 5' RACE reads again in MiXCR, with one record for every CDR3 protein. Of tens of thousands of distinct CDR3 sequences listed, about 2% were seen once; the top ten hold approximately 2.3%. Sequenced input: PBMCs. These receptors originate from a woman aged 40 to 55 with multiple sclerosis.

Ten or more counts support this clonotype. V and J are TRBV7-2 and TRBJ2-7; D unresolved. This CDR3 comprises 13 residues. V dropped 1 base and J dropped 1 base, with 5 bases sitting between them. Germline loops: CDR1 SGHTA, CDR2 FQGNSA. This chain's CDR3 is CASSLGPSYEQYF. The CDR3 nucleotides are TGTGCCAGCAGCTTAGGCCCTTCCTACGAGCAGTACTTC.

This clonotype was counted many times. The V call is TRBV7-8, the J call TRBJ2-2; D remains unclear. The CDR3 is 15 residues long. CDR1 and CDR2 from the germline V gene are SGHVS and FQNEAQ. V was cut by 4 bases and J by 7 bases, with 16 bases left in between. The CDR3 is CASSSRPGGYGELFF. CDR3 coding DNA: TGTGCCAGCAGCTCCCGACCCGGTGGATACGGGGAGCTGTTTTTT.

This clonotype was found many times. V and J are TRBV5-1 and TRBJ2-2, with 8 bases identical to TRBD1. The CDR3 spans 16 residues. Germline V gene data show CDR1 as SGHRS and CDR2 as YFSETQ. V lost 1 base to trimming and J lost 1 base; unmatched junction nucleotides: 3. CDR3 amino acids: CASSLYGTGNTGELFF. DNA for the CDR3: TGCGCCAGCAGCTTGTATGGGACAGGGAACACCGGGGAGCTGTTTTTT.

This clonotype was recorded many times. V usage is TRBV7-2 and J usage is TRBJ1-4, with a possible D match to TRBD1 (6 bases). Trimming left V 0 bases short and J 7 bases short, with 12 bases between. CDR1 and CDR2 (germline): SGHTA, FQGNSA. The CDR3 has 15 amino acids. CDR3 sequence: CASSLAGRGIEKLFF. The CDR3 DNA sequence: TGTGCCAGCAGCTTAGCGGGAAGGGGGATTGAAAAACTGTTTTTT.

The sample holds many counts of this clonotype. V is TRBV5-6 and J is TRBJ2-1; TRBD2 is a possible D gene (6 bases). The germline V gene encodes CDR1 SGHDT and CDR2 YYEEEE. V lost 3 bases, J lost 9 bases, and 16 bases lay in between. The CDR3 is 14 amino acids. CDR3 DNA: TGTGCCAGCAGCTCCGTAACTAGCAGCGGTGAGCAGTTCTTC. It is translated as CASSSVTSSGEQFF. Using reference TRBV5-6 and TRBJ2-1 for the parts outside the CDR3, the full variable domain is DAGVTQSPTHLIKTRGQQVTLRCSPKSGHDTVSWYQQALGQGPQFIFQYYEEEERQRGNFPDRFSGHQFPNYSSELNVNALLLGDSALYLCASSSVTSSGEQFFGPGTRLTVL.

Many counts were recorded for this clonotype. One junction end does not reproduce the germline sequence, and a read error may be involved. This chain joins TRBV2 and TRBJ1-2; tentative D call: TRBD1 (5 bases). Germline V gives CDR1 SNHLY, CDR2 FYNNEI. CDR3 length equals 15 residues. CDR3 sequence (DNA): TGTGCCAGCAGTTCCTATACCGACCCGACAGTCCCCCATCCCTTC. Its protein is CASSSYTDPTVPHPF.

The sample holds many counts of this clonotype. This chain connects TRBV5-1 to TRBJ2-3; D gene uncertain. The germline V and J ends were trimmed by 0 bases and 5 bases, with 1 base remaining between them. The CDR3 has 11 residues. From germline, CDR1 is SGHRS and CDR2 YFSETQ. The CDR3 DNA reads TGCGCCAGCAGCTTGGTAGATACGCAGTATTTT. This codes for CASSLVDTQYF.

At least ten counts were recorded for this clonotype. The V call is TRBV5-1, the J call TRBJ2-5; 8 bases are shared with TRBD2. Looked up from germline, CDR1 is SGHRS and CDR2 is YFSETQ. V lost 0 bases, J lost 1 base, and 2 bases stayed unmatched. This CDR3 is 15 amino acids long. The CDR3 nucleotides are TGCGCCAGCAGCTTGGCTAGCGGGTTCCAAGAGACCCAGTACTTC. Translation gives CASSLASGFQETQYF.

This clonotype was counted many times. This chain joins TRBV7-2 and TRBJ2-3; possibly TRBD2 for D (6 bases). Trimming took 8 bases from V and 2 from J, leaving 11 bases between them. Germline-derived CDR1 and CDR2 are SGHTA and FQGNSA. There are 13 residues in the CDR3. The CDR3: CASGGASTDTQYF. The CDR3 DNA is TGTGCCAGCGGCGGGGCCTCCACAGATACGCAGTATTTT. Supplemented by reference TRBV7-2 and TRBJ2-3, the full variable domain reads GAGVSQSPSNKVTEKGKDVELRCDPISGHTALYWYRQSLGQGLEFLIYFQGNSAPDKSGLPSDRFSAERTGGSVSTLTIQRTQQEDSAVYLCASGGASTDTQYFGPGTRLTVL.

This clonotype was seen repeatedly, ten times or more. V gene TRBV11-2 combines with J gene TRBJ1-3, with 7 bases that match TRBD1. The CDR3 is made up of 15 amino acids. Germline trimming cut 4 bases from V and 1 base from J; bases unmatched to any gene: 4. Per germline, CDR1 SGHAT and CDR2 FQNNGV. The CDR3 loop reads CASSSYRGSGNTIYF. CDR3 coding DNA: TGTGCCAGCAGCTCGTACAGGGGATCTGGAAACACCATATATTTT.

At least ten counts were recorded for this clonotype. The V and J genes are TRBV6-6 and TRBJ2-1; no definite D call. Germline CDR1 reads MNHNY; CDR2 reads SVGAGI (reference sequence). Trimming removed 8 bases from V and 0 bases from J, with 8 bases in between. This CDR3 comprises 13 residues. The DNA of the CDR3 is TGTGCCAGCCGCCCGAGCTCCTACAATGAGCAGTTCTTC. The encoded protein is CASRPSSYNEQFF.

This clonotype was observed a handful of times. This chain connects TRBV11-2 to TRBJ2-5; D tentatively fits TRBD1 or TRBD2 (5 bases each). Deletions cut 1 base from V and 5 bases from J, with 8 bases between. CDR1 SGHAT and CDR2 FQNNGV come from the germline V gene. This CDR3 comprises 13 residues. Here the CDR3 DNA reads TGTGCCAGCAGCTTAGCCGGGGCGGAGACCCAGTACTTC. This codes for CASSLAGAETQYF.

This clonotype was seen many times. The chain has TRBV5-1 and TRBJ1-6; D is perhaps TRBD1 (6 bases). This CDR3 has 13 residues. V gave up 4 bases and J gave up 14 bases, with 16 bases separating them. The germline gives CDR1 SGHRS, CDR2 YFSETQ. The CDR3 DNA reads as TGCGCCAGCAGCGGGGACGGCCAGGGGACCCTCCACTTT. Its translation is CASSGDGQGTLHF. Full variable domain (missing parts from reference TRBV5-1 and TRBJ1-6): KAGVTQTPRYLIKTRGQQVTLSCSPISGHRSVSWYQQTPGQGLQFLFEYFSETQRNKGNFPGRFSGRQFSNSRSEMNVSTLELGDSALYLCASSGDGQGTLHFGNGTRLTVT.

In its sample, this clonotype was seen many times. The chain employs TRBV5-1 and TRBJ1-2, with 8 bases that match TRBD1. V dropped 0 bases and J dropped 4; count of bases not matched to a gene: 2. The CDR3 extends over 14 amino acids. Germline assignment: CDR1 SGHRS and CDR2 YFSETQ. CDR3 in DNA: TGCGCCAGCAGCTTGGGGGACAGGCCCTATGGCTACACCTTC. It codes for CASSLGDRPYGYTF.

This clonotype came up many times. This rearrangement joins TRBV12-3 or TRBV12-4 to TRBJ2-2; D perhaps matches TRBD2 (6 bases). V gave up 5 bases and J gave up 0 bases, with 10 bases separating them. This CDR3 comprises 15 residues. CDR3 coding DNA: TGTGCCAGCAGTGACCCGGGGGCGAACACCGGGGAGCTGTTTTTT. This codes for CASSDPGANTGELFF.

This clonotype appeared many times. The chain couples TRBV11-2 to TRBJ1-1, with D possibly TRBD1 on 5 matching bases. Germline CDR1 reads SGHAT; CDR2 reads FQNNGV. The CDR3 runs 14 residues. The V and J ends lost 0 bases and 5 bases respectively, with 10 bases between them. CDR3 in DNA: TGTGCCAGCAGCTTAGATGGGGCAGGGACTGAAGCTTTCTTT. Its protein is CASSLDGAGTEAFF.

The chain combines TRBV7-9 with TRBJ2-1, with no clear D. Germline V CDR1 and CDR2: SEHNR, FQNEAQ (reference sequence). This CDR3 has 12 residues. The germline V and J ends were trimmed by 9 bases and 4 bases, with 10 bases remaining between them. CDR3: CARHREYNEQFF. CDR3 sequence (DNA): TGTGCCAGGCATAGAGAATACAATGAGCAGTTCTTC.

This clonotype was counted many times. The chain employs TRBV20-1 and TRBJ2-1; unclear D gene. The CDR3 totals 12 residues. Trimming shortened V by 3 bases and J by 5 bases, and 8 bases separated the two germline ends. Germline CDR1 is DFQATT and CDR2 is SNEGSKA (reference sequence). The CDR3 protein is CSARDGHNEQFF. CDR3 coding DNA: TGCAGTGCTAGGGACGGCCACAATGAGCAGTTCTTC.

This clonotype was seen many times. The rearrangement joins TRBV27 to TRBJ2-7; 9 bases match TRBD1. The germline gives CDR1 MNHEY, CDR2 SMNVEV (reference sequence). This CDR3 region has 15 residues. J lost 2 bases, V lost 6 bases, and 8 bases had no gene match. The CDR3 loop is CASSHRTGEAYEQYF. The CDR3 DNA sequence: TGTGCCAGCAGCCACCGGACAGGGGAAGCCTACGAGCAGTACTTC.

Concerning this clonotype: A much larger clone is a single base away; this may be a read error. It is likely a read error, because the conserved phenylalanine at the end of the CDR3 is missing. The chain has TRBV20-1 and TRBJ1-1; 7 bases are a match to TRBD1. The CDR3 totals 14 residues. V trimming: 6 bases; J trimming: 1 base; junction bases outside the gene matches: 8. Looked up from germline, CDR1 is DFQATT and CDR2 is SNEGSKA (reference sequence). For the CDR3, the DNA is TGCAGTGCCTCTGTAAACAGGGGGAACACTGAAGCTTTCTGT. Residues: CSASVNRGNTEAFC.

The table lists this clonotype with many counts. The chain joins TRBV5-1 to TRBJ2-1; 11 bases align to TRBD2. Germline V gene lookup returns CDR1 SGHRS and CDR2 YFSETQ. After removal of 0 bases from V and 3 bases from J, the junction contained 2 bases not matched to a gene. This CDR3 region has 16 residues. The CDR3 spells CASSLGLAGGYNEQFF. The CDR3 coding sequence is TGCGCCAGCAGCTTGGGGCTAGCGGGGGGCTACAATGAGCAGTTCTTC.

This clonotype was counted ten times or more. This chain links TRBV7-9 with TRBJ2-7; TRBD1 agrees at 8 bases. Germline CDR1 reads SEHNR; CDR2 reads FQNEAQ (reference sequence). Trimming took 5 bases from V and 2 from J; bases not matched to a gene: 5. This CDR3 has 14 amino acids. CDR3 in DNA: TGTGCCAGCAGCGACGACAGGGGCCCCTACGAGCAGTACTTC. Translating it yields CASSDDRGPYEQYF.

At least ten counts were recorded for this clonotype. The CDR3 here is CAISDRRTTNEKLFF. DNA for the CDR3: TGTGCCATCAGTGACAGGAGAACAACTAATGAAAAACTGTTTTTT. This chain uses TRBV10-3 with TRBJ1-4, with D hard to call. CDR3 length: 15 residues. V shed 3 bases and J shed 0 bases, with 8 bases lying between them. The V gene's germline CDR1 is ENHRY and CDR2 SYGVKD.